The clone carrying this TCR beta chain was observed once. The protocol was immunoSEQ multiplex PCR, while the TCRdb copy is restricted to in-frame clones and leaves out a portion. The table records tens of thousands of clones, more than 80% of them present only once. The trim removed 6 bases at V and 5 bases at J, leaving 18 bases unmatched. The CDR3 is 19 residues long. Germline assignment: CDR1 MGHRA and CDR2 YSYEKL. The data stem from a study of blood T cell repertoires in COVID-19. Looking at the study overall: Spain, Italy and the United States supplied samples that represented acute and convalescent COVID-19. Nucleic acid was either cDNA or gDNA, and it came from T cells, B-cell-depleted T cells, or PBMCs.

This chain uses TRBV4-1 with TRBJ2-2; 10 bases line up with TRBD2. The source is a man in his forties or fifties with COVID-19, enrolled during active disease. Input material: peripheral blood. The CDR3 protein is CASRFGRTSGANWTGELFF. The CDR3 DNA sequence: TGCGCCAGCAGATTCGGGAGGACTAGCGGAGCCAATTGGACCGGGGAGCTGTTTTTT.